Following are 29 T cell receptor beta chains from one sample sequenced in a study of T cells in localized non-small cell lung cancer. TCRdb keeps only in-frame clones here, not all; method: immunoSEQ multiplex PCR. The sample records more than 9,000 clones, just under 50% being singletons. The specimen was lymph node tissue, collected before any cancer treatment. All receptors come from a woman aged 40-69 years with stage II squamous cell lung carcinoma.

The V call is TRBV19, the J call TRBJ2-5, with D tentatively TRBD2 (5 bases). The CDR3 extends over 16 amino acids. The germline gives CDR1 LNHDA, CDR2 SQIVND (reference sequence). Trimming cost V 2 bases and J 2 bases, with 15 bases left between them. DNA for the CDR3: TGTGCCAGTAGTATACGGTGGGCTAGCTTGCAAGAGACCCAGTACTTC. Its protein product is CASSIRWASLQETQYF.

The chain employs TRBV19 and TRBJ2-7, with 11 positions matching TRBD1. Germline assignment: CDR1 LNHDA and CDR2 SQIVND (reference sequence). CDR3 length: 17 amino acids. V gave up 4 bases and J gave up 0 bases; unmatched junction bases: 8. The CDR3 nucleotides are TGTGCCAGTAGTAAGGACAGGGGGCGCGGAAGCTCCTACGAGCAGTACTTC. It specifies CASSKDRGRGSSYEQYF.

The chain carries TRBV18 and TRBJ2-1; D is unresolved. The ends were cut back, 3 bases at V and 7 bases at J, with 10 bases in the middle. Germline V lookup: CDR1 KGHSH, CDR2 LQKENI. The CDR3 is 13 residues long. The CDR3 region is CASSPLGWNEQFF. The CDR3 coding sequence is TGTGCCAGCTCACCCCTGGGTTGGAATGAGCAGTTCTTC.

The rearrangement links TRBV30 to TRBJ2-2; D gene ambiguous. CDR3 length: 11 residues. Trimming took 2 bases from V and 7 from J, leaving 5 bases between them. Germline CDR1 is GTSNPN and CDR2 is SVGIG (reference sequence). The CDR3 nucleotides are TGTGCCTGGAGTTCGGGCGGGGAGCTGTTTTTT. Translated: CAWSSGGELFF.

The V call is TRBV18, the J call TRBJ2-3; D is ambiguous. CDR3 size: 12 residues. From germline, CDR1 is KGHSH and CDR2 LQKENI. V was cut by 6 bases and J by 3 bases, with 7 bases left in between. The DNA of the CDR3 is TGTGCCAGCTCGACATGGACAGATACGCAGTATTTT. Residues: CASSTWTDTQYF.

This clone has a handful of counts. The CDR3 sequence is CASSPPTWDRETGELFF. Written as DNA, the CDR3 is TGTGCCAGCAGTCCCCCCACTTGGGACAGGGAAACCGGGGAGCTGTTTTTT. V and J are TRBV11-3 and TRBJ2-2; TRBD1 matches 9 bases. The CDR3 runs 17 residues. The germline V gene has CDR1 SGHNT and CDR2 YENEEA. With V trimmed by 6 bases and J by 5 bases, 13 bases remained unmatched.

This clone was counted once. The chain is built from TRBV30 and TRBJ2-7; 11 bases agree with TRBD2. Germline trimming cut 8 bases from V and 2 bases from J; bases unmatched to any gene: 5. The V gene's germline CDR1 is GTSNPN and CDR2 SVGIG (reference sequence). The length of the CDR3 is 13 residues. The CDR3 sequence: CALGTSGTYEQYF. CDR3 nucleotides: TGTGCCCTTGGGACTAGCGGTACCTACGAGCAGTACTTC.

CDR3 in amino acids: CASSPVTGGLNTEAFF. The CDR3 region has the DNA TGTGCCAGCTCACCAGTGACAGGGGGGCTGAACACTGAAGCTTTCTTT. This sequence joins TRBV18 and TRBJ1-1; 9 positions agree with TRBD1. The germline gives CDR1 KGHSH, CDR2 LQKENI. J lost 0 bases, V lost 2 bases, and 4 bases had no gene match. The CDR3 sequence is 16 residues long.

This clone was picked up a small number of times. V gene TRBV6-8 combines with J gene TRBJ2-6; D not resolved. Germline loops: CDR1 MNHGY, CDR2 SAAAGT. Trimming removed 5 bases at V and 5 bases at J, with 13 bases between. This CDR3 contains 15 residues. In DNA form, the CDR3 reads TGTGCCAGCAGTGGGCTTCGGTTTAGGGCCAACGTCCTGACTTTC. Translation gives CASSGLRFRANVLTF.

CDR3 in amino acids: CASRGQETQYF. The CDR3 DNA reads TGTGCCAGTAGGGGCCAAGAGACCCAGTACTTC. The chain has TRBV19 and TRBJ2-5; D is unclear. The CDR3 loop spans 11 amino acids. Germline-derived CDR1 and CDR2 are LNHDA and SQIVND (reference sequence). Trimming left V 6 bases short and J 1 base short, with 3 bases between.

The chain employs TRBV19 and TRBJ1-1; D remains unclear. This CDR3 is built from 14 residues. Germline-derived CDR1 and CDR2 are LNHDA and SQIVND (reference sequence). V lost 6 bases, J lost 1 base, and 12 bases lay in between. CDR3 loop: CASSHGGRNTEAFF. DNA of the CDR3: TGTGCCAGTAGCCACGGAGGGAGGAACACTGAAGCTTTCTTT.

This chain uses TRBV25-1 with TRBJ2-1; no firm D call. There are 15 residues in the CDR3. V lost 5 bases, J lost 5 bases, and 16 bases lay in between. Germline CDR1 and CDR2: MGHDK and SYGVNS. CDR3 in amino acids: CASSTPQARDNEQFF. For the CDR3, the DNA is TGTGCCAGCAGTACCCCCCAGGCCCGGGACAATGAGCAGTTCTTC. Full variable domain (remainder filled in from reference TRBV25-1 and TRBJ2-1): EADIYQTPRYLVIGTGKKITLECSQTMGHDKMYWYQQDPGMELHLIHYSYGVNSTEKGDLSSESTVSRIRTEHFPLTLESARPSHTSQYLCASSTPQARDNEQFFGPGTRLTVL.

The chain carries TRBV6-8 and TRBJ1-1, with TRBD1 matching over 9 bases. CDR1 is MNHGY and CDR2 is SAAAGT in the germline V gene. The CDR3 extends over 15 amino acids. With V trimmed by 10 bases and J by 0 bases, 9 bases remained unmatched. The CDR3 here is CAISRTGAMNTEAFF. CDR3 DNA: TGTGCCATCAGCAGGACAGGGGCAATGAACACTGAAGCTTTCTTT.

V gene TRBV6-8 combines with J gene TRBJ2-1; possible D gene TRBD1, 5 bases. CDR3 length: 15 amino acids. Trimming shortened V by 5 bases and J by 8 bases, and 19 bases separated the two germline ends. Germline CDR1 is MNHGY and CDR2 is SAAAGT. For the CDR3, the DNA is TGTGCCAGCAGTGCTTTTCAGGGTGGAATCGATGAGCAGTTCTTC. Translation: CASSAFQGGIDEQFF.

The V and J genes are TRBV6-8 and TRBJ1-1, with D possibly matching TRBD1 (5 bases). The CDR3 has 13 residues. Trimming pared 4 bases from V and 4 bases from J, leaving 10 bases between. Germline V gene sequence: CDR1 MNHGY, CDR2 SAAAGT. The CDR3 here is CASSSRQGTEAFF. CDR3 DNA sequence: TGTGCCAGCAGTTCCCGCCAGGGCACTGAAGCTTTCTTT.

This chain joins TRBV19 and TRBJ2-7, with 8 bases lining up with TRBD1. Trimming removed 1 base from V and 3 bases from J; junction bases left unmatched: 5. This CDR3 is built from 15 residues. CDR1 is LNHDA and CDR2 is SQIVND in the germline V gene (reference sequence). The CDR3 protein is CASSIGGTGGYEQYF. In DNA, the CDR3 is TGTGCCAGTAGTATAGGTGGGACAGGAGGCTACGAGCAGTACTTC.

This clone was picked up a small number of times. The CDR3 reads CASMGGREETQYF. In DNA form, the CDR3 reads TGTGCCAGCATGGGGGGGCGCGAAGAGACCCAGTACTTC. The rearrangement uses TRBV9 and TRBJ2-5; perhaps TRBD2 as D (7 bases). V was shortened by 6 bases and J by 3 bases, with 12 bases between the two germline ends. The CDR3 has 13 amino acids. The germline CDR1 and CDR2 sequences are SGDLS and YYNGEE.

The chain joins TRBV28 to TRBJ1-2; D gene ambiguous. V was trimmed by 4 bases and J by 4 bases, leaving 7 bases between them. The CDR3 is made up of 12 amino acids. Germline-derived CDR1 and CDR2 are MDHEN and SYDVKM. The CDR3 loop reads CASSSMAYGYTF. DNA for the CDR3: TGTGCCAGCAGTTCCATGGCCTATGGCTACACCTTC.

This clone occurred a few times. This rearrangement joins TRBV11-3 to TRBJ2-2, with D possibly TRBD2 on 6 matching bases. The CDR3 consists of 15 residues. The ends were cut back, 5 bases at V and 5 bases at J, with 15 bases in the middle. Germline assignment: CDR1 SGHNT and CDR2 YENEEA. Here the CDR3 reads CASSPSGSSTGELFF. In DNA, the CDR3 is TGTGCCAGCAGCCCTTCCGGGAGTTCGACCGGGGAGCTGTTTTTT.

The chain links TRBV2 to TRBJ1-5; D uncertain. Germline CDR1 and CDR2: SNHLY and FYNNEI. The CDR3 loop spans 13 amino acids. V lost 2 bases, J lost 6 bases, and 8 bases lay in between. The CDR3 sequence is CASSESMRQPQHF. DNA of the CDR3: TGTGCCAGCAGTGAATCTATGCGTCAGCCCCAGCATTTT.

This chain connects TRBV28 to TRBJ1-1; unclear D gene. The CDR3 runs 14 residues. V dropped 1 base and J dropped 2 bases, with 8 bases sitting between them. CDR1 is MDHEN and CDR2 is SYDVKM in the germline V gene. In DNA, the CDR3 is TGTGCCAGCAGTTTATACCCCAGCAACACTGAAGCTTTCTTT. It is translated as CASSLYPSNTEAFF.

The rearrangement joins TRBV14 to TRBJ2-1; TRBD2 agrees at 10 bases. This CDR3 region has 14 residues. With V trimmed by 1 base and J by 13 bases, 7 bases remained unmatched. Germline V lookup: CDR1 SGHDN, CDR2 FVKESK. The CDR3 sequence is CASSQAGLAVSQFF. DNA of the CDR3: TGTGCCAGCAGCCAAGCTGGACTAGCGGTTTCTCAGTTCTTC. Full variable domain (missing parts from reference TRBV14 and TRBJ2-1): EAGVTQFPSHSVIEKGQTVTLRCDPISGHDNLYWYRRVMGKEIKFLLHFVKESKQDESGMPNNRFLAERTGGTYSTLKVQPAELEDSGVYFCASSQAGLAVSQFFGPGTRLTVL.

V gene TRBV30 combines with J gene TRBJ1-1; unclear D gene. The V end lost 0 bases, the J end lost 1 base, and 3 bases lay between the germline ends. The germline V gene encodes CDR1 GTSNPN and CDR2 SVGIG (reference sequence). The CDR3 is made up of 12 amino acids. CDR3 in amino acids: CAWSVGNTEAFF. In DNA, the CDR3 is TGTGCCTGGAGTGTGGGGAACACTGAAGCTTTCTTT. Drawing the rest from reference TRBV30 and TRBJ1-1, the complete variable domain is SQTIHQWPATLVQPVGSPLSLECTVEGTSNPNLYWYRQAAGRGLQLLFYSVGIGQISSEVPQNLSASRPQDRQFILSSKKLLLSDSGFYLCAWSVGNTEAFFGQGTRLTVV.

The CDR3 DNA is TGTGCCAGCAGTCGGCCCGGGACTTACCCCTCCTACAATGAGCAGTTCTTC. Translation: CASSRPGTYPSYNEQFF. V usage is TRBV6-8 and J usage is TRBJ2-1; TRBD2 is a possible D gene (6 bases). Germline CDR1 reads MNHGY; CDR2 reads SAAAGT. The ends were cut back, 5 bases at V and 0 bases at J, with 17 bases in the middle. This CDR3 is built from 17 residues.

The chain employs TRBV7-5 and TRBJ1-2. TRBV7-5 is classified as a pseudogene. CDR3 size: 17 residues. The CDR3 DNA reads TGTGCCAGCAGCTTGGCGGCGGCCGATCAAGCCTTATCGGGCTACACCTTC. Translated, it gives CASSLAAADQALSGYTF.

The genes are TRBV12-5 and TRBJ2-3; no clear D gene. The CDR3 is 14 amino acids. Per the germline V gene, CDR1 is LGHNT and CDR2 is FRNRAP. The ends were cut back, 7 bases at V and 6 bases at J, with 17 bases in the middle. The CDR3 here is CASAPNGWSDTQYF. CDR3 nucleotide sequence: TGTGCTAGTGCCCCGAACGGGTGGAGTGATACGCAGTATTTT.

The chain joins TRBV19 to TRBJ2-5, with 10 bases matching TRBD2. V lost 0 bases and J lost 5; bases outside the gene matches: 6. The CDR3 is 16 amino acids. From germline, CDR1 is LNHDA and CDR2 SQIVND (reference sequence). The CDR3, as DNA: TGTGCCAGTAGTATAGAAGAGCGGGAGGGGAAGGAGACCCAGTACTTC. It is translated as CASSIEEREGKETQYF.

Only a few counts were recorded for this clone. This chain joins TRBV19 and TRBJ2-7, with D tentatively TRBD2 (5 bases). The CDR3 extends over 12 amino acids. V gave up 3 bases and J gave up 4 bases, with 7 bases separating them. The V gene's germline CDR1 is LNHDA and CDR2 SQIVND (reference sequence). This CDR3 is CASSMGAYEQYF. In nucleotides, the CDR3 is TGTGCCAGTAGTATGGGAGCTTACGAGCAGTACTTC. Variable domain in full (rest from reference TRBV19 and TRBJ2-7): DGGITQSPKYLFRKEGQNVTLSCEQNLNHDAMYWYRQDPGQGLRLIYYSQIVNDFQKGDIAEGYSVSREKKESFPLTVTSAQKNPTAFYLCASSMGAYEQYFGPGTRLTVT.

The chain recombines TRBV1 with TRBJ2-3; TRBD1, the table's D call, was not compared with the DNA. TRBV1 is a pseudogene locus. The CDR3 covers 18 residues. CDR3: CASSRFRQGIISTDTQYF. CDR3 nucleotides: TGCGCCAGCAGCCGATTCAGACAGGGGATTATTAGCACAGATACGCAGTATTTT.